This is a list of T cell receptor beta chains from one sample in a study of siplizumab effects on memory and regulatory T cells. Some clones are missing from TCRdb's copy, which holds only in-frame ones; the method was immunoSEQ multiplex PCR. The sample records 99,000 or so clones, around 94% being singletons. Input material: non-Treg CD4+ T cells sorted from blood. These receptors were collected from a human donor in good health. The CDR3 runs from the conserved cysteine through the conserved F or W. D genes are given only for firm matches. A row's size may be missing; if present it is once, few, many or a size class.

V	D	size	J	DNA	CDR3
TRBV5-1	TRBD1	NA	TRBJ1-4	TGCGCCAGCAGCCTCCAAACCGGGACAGGGACTAATGAAAAACTGTTTTTT	CASSLQTGTGTNEKLFF
TRBV18	TRBD2	NA	TRBJ2-1	TGTGCCAGCTCACCTAGGACTAGCGGGAAGATTGAGCAGTTCTTC	CASSPRTSGKIEQFF
TRBV6-6	NA	NA	TRBJ1-5	TGTGCCAGCAGTTATCAGGGAGGGGTCGGCCAGCCCCAGCATTTT	CASSYQGGVGQPQHF
TRBV7-9	NA	NA	TRBJ2-3	TGTGCCAGCACAAATGGAGATACGCAGTATTTT	CASTNGDTQYF
TRBV5-6	TRBD2	NA	TRBJ2-7	TGTGCCAGCAGCGTGGGGAGGGGCGAGCAGTACTTC	CASSVGRGEQYF
TRBV18	TRBD1	NA	TRBJ2-2	TGTGCCAGCTCACCGGACAGGGACACCGGGGAGCTGTTTTTT	CASSPDRDTGELFF
TRBV28	NA	NA	TRBJ1-1	TGTGCCAGCCAGGGCGCGGGGAACACTGGAGCTTTCTTT	CASQGAGNTGAFF
TRBV27	TRBD1	NA	TRBJ2-1	TGTGCCAGCAGTCTACGGGACAGATCCCACAATGAGCAGTTCTTC	CASSLRDRSHNEQFF
TRBV29-1	TRBD2	once	TRBJ2-3	TGCAGCGTTCCTAGCCATAGCGGGAGAGATTCAGATACGCAGTATTTT	CSVPSHSGRDSDTQYF
TRBV7-3	TRBD1	NA	TRBJ1-1	TGTGCCAGCAGCTTAGGGTCGTTTGTTGAGGGGGCCATCATCCCTGAAGCTTTCTTT	CASSLGSFVEGAIIPEAFF
TRBV5-4	NA	NA	TRBJ2-2	TGTGCCAGCAGCTCGGGGCAGGGTCCCAGCCCCGGGGAGCTGTTTTTT	CASSSGQGPSPGELFF
TRBV5-1	TRBD2	once	TRBJ2-3	TGCGCCAGCAGCTTGGGGCTAGCGGGTACAGATACGCAGTATTTT	CASSLGLAGTDTQYF
TRBV9	NA	NA	TRBJ1-1	TGTGCCAGCAGCGTTTCGGTAAACACTGAAGCTTTCTTT	CASSVSVNTEAFF
TRBV7-9	TRBD1	NA	TRBJ2-4	TGTGCCAGCAGCTTGGCTACCGGGACAGGGAACCACATTCAGTACTTC	CASSLATGTGNHIQYF
TRBV28	NA	NA	TRBJ2-1	TGTGCCAGCAGTTCCTGGGGACTTTCCGATGAGCAGTTCTTC	CASSSWGLSDEQFF
TRBV5-1	NA	NA	TRBJ2-2	TGCGCCAGCAGCTTCGCAGGATCCACCGGGGAGCTGTTTTTT	CASSFAGSTGELFF
TRBV19	NA	once	TRBJ1-5	TGTGCCAGTAGTAGAACTCGCCCGAAAGGTCATCAGCCCCAGCATTTT	CASSRTRPKGHQPQHF
TRBV5-6	NA	NA	TRBJ1-2	TGTGCCAGCAGCTCTACCTATGGCTACACCTTC	CASSSTYGYTF
TRBV19	NA	NA	TRBJ1-2	TGTGCCAGTAGTCGGAGACGGGGCGGTGGCTACACCTTC	CASSRRRGGGYTF
TRBV28	NA	NA	TRBJ1-2	TGTGCCAGCAGTTTAGGGGGAACTAACTATGGCTACACCTTC	CASSLGGTNYGYTF
TRBV27	NA	NA	TRBJ1-2	TGTGCCAGCAGATTGGTTGGGGCAAGTAACTATGGCTACACCTTC	CASRLVGASNYGYTF
TRBV5-1	TRBD2	NA	TRBJ2-3	TGCGCCAGCAGCTTAGGCGGGAGAGCAGATACGCAGTATTTT	CASSLGGRADTQYF
TRBV18	NA	NA	TRBJ2-7	TGTGCCAGCTCACCATCAAGGACGGCTAGCTCCTACGAGCAGTACTTC	CASSPSRTASSYEQYF
TRBV2	NA	NA	TRBJ1-2	TGTGCCAGCAGTTTAAAACAGGTTCTCGCTGGCTACACCTTC	CASSLKQVLAGYTF
TRBV7-9	NA	NA	TRBJ1-2	TGTGCGTTCGAGGGGGGGGCAGCTAACTATGGCTACACCTTC	CAFEGGAANYGYTF
TRBV23-1	NA	NA	TRBJ1-3	TGCGCCAGGGGTGCGTACCTGGTCACCATATATTTT	CARGAYLVTIYF
TRBV28	NA	NA	TRBJ1-2	TGTGCCAGCACGACGACCAGGGTCAGGGGCTACACCTTC	CASTTTRVRGYTF
TRBV10-1	TRBD1	NA	TRBJ1-1	TGCGCCAGCAGTGATGGGACAGGAGATACTGAAGCTTTCTTT	CASSDGTGDTEAFF
TRBV28	NA	NA	TRBJ1-2	TGTGCCAGCACAGGGGCAAACCCCTATGGCTACACCTTC	CASTGANPYGYTF
TRBV29-1	NA	NA	TRBJ1-2	TGCAGCGTTGACCAGGGGAACTATGGCTACACCTTC	CSVDQGNYGYTF
TRBV19	NA	once	TRBJ2-3	TGTGCCAGTACGGAATACTTTCAGGGCACAGATACGCAGTATTTT	CASTEYFQGTDTQYF
TRBV7-3	NA	NA	TRBJ1-1	TGTGCCAGCAGCTTAACAGGGGGAACTGAAGCTTTCTTT	CASSLTGGTEAFF
TRBV14	NA	NA	TRBJ1-5	TGTGCCAGCAGCCAAGTGGGAAGCAATCAGCCCCAGCATTTT	CASSQVGSNQPQHF
TRBV29-1	NA	NA	TRBJ2-7	TGCAGCGGCACAATTGGGAGCGAGCAGTACTTC	CSGTIGSEQYF
TRBV18	NA	NA	TRBJ1-5	TGTGCCAGCTCACCGGGACGGAATCAGCCCCAGCATTTT	CASSPGRNQPQHF
TRBV5-1	NA	NA	TRBJ2-1	TGCGCCAGCAGCTTGGACGCCCCCGGCTCCTACAATGAGCAGTTCTTC	CASSLDAPGSYNEQFF
TRBV18	NA	NA	TRBJ2-1	TGTGCCAGCTCACCAGACTCTCTACCCGCCCGCGAGCAGTTCTTC	CASSPDSLPAREQFF
TRBV6-1	NA	NA	TRBJ2-3	TGTGCCAGCAGTGTCGAGCTATCTAGCACAGATACGCAGTATTTT	CASSVELSSTDTQYF
TRBV10-2	TRBD2	NA	TRBJ2-7	TGCGCCAGCACATACAACGGGGGGGAAGGCTACGAGCAGTACTTC	CASTYNGGEGYEQYF
TRBV28	TRBD1	NA	TRBJ1-1	TGTGCCAGCACCTTACAGGGGTGGACTGAAGCTTTCTTT	CASTLQGWTEAFF